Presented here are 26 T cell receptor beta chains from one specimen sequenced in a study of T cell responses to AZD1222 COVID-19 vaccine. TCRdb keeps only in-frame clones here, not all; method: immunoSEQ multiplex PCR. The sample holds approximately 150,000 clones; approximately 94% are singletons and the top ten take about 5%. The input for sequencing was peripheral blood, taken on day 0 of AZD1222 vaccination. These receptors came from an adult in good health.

This CDR3 reads CASSRDIKSGELFF. For the CDR3, the DNA is TGCGCCAGCAGCAGAGACATAAAGAGCGGGGAGCTGTTTTTT. The chain recombines TRBV5-1 with TRBJ2-2, with D unclear. Germline V CDR1 and CDR2: SGHRS, YFSETQ. The length of the CDR3 is 14 residues. V dropped 4 bases and J dropped 7 bases, with 14 bases sitting between them.

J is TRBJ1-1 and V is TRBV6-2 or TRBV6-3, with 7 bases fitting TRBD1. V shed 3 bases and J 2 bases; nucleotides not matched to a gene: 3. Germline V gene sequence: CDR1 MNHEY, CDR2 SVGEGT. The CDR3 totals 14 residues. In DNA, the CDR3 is TGTGCCAGCAGTTATAAGGGGGCAAACACTGAAGCTTTCTTT. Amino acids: CASSYKGANTEAFF.

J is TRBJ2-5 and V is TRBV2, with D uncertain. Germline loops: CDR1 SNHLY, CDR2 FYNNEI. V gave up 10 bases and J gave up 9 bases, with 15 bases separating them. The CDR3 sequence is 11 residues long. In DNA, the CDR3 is TGTGCCACCAACTTTAGGCAAGCCCAGTACTTC. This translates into CATNFRQAQYF. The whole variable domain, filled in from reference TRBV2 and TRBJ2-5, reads EPEVTQTPSHQVTQMGQEVILRCVPISNHLYFYWYRQILGQKVEFLVSFYNNEISEKSEIFDDQFSVERPDGSNFTLKIRSTKLEDSAMYFCATNFRQAQYFGPGTRLLVL.

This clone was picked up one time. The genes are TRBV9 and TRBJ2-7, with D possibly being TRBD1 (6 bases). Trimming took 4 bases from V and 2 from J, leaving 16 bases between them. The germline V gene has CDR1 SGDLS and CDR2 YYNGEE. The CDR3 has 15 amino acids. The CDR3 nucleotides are TGTGCCAGCAGCCCCCGCGGACAGAGCGCCTACGAGCAGTACTTC. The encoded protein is CASSPRGQSAYEQYF. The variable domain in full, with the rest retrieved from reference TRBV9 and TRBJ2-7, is DSGVTQTPKHLITATGQRVTLRCSPRSGDLSVYWYQQSLDQGLQFLIQYYNGEERAKGNILERFSAQQFPDLHSELNLSSLELGDSALYFCASSPRGQSAYEQYFGPGTRLTVT.

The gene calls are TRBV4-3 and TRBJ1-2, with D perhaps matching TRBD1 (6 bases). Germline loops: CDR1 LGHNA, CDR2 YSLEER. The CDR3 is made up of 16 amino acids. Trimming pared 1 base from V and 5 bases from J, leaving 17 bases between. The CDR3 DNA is TGCGCCAGCAGCCAAGTAGTCGGGGGCCGAGTTTATGGCTACACCTTC. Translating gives CASSQVVGGRVYGYTF.

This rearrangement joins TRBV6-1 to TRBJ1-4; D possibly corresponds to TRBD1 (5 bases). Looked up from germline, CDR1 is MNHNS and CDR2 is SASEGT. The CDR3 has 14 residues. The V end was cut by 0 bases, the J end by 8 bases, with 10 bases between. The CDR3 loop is CASSEAGRLEKLFF. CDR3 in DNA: TGTGCCAGCAGTGAAGCGGGACGGCTCGAAAAACTGTTTTTT.

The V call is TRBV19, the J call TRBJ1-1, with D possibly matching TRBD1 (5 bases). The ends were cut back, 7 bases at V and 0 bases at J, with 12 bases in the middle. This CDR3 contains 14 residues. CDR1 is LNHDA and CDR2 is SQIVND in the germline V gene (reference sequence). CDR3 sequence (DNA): TGTGCCAGTACCGATAGGGGTTTGAACACTGAAGCTTTCTTT. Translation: CASTDRGLNTEAFF. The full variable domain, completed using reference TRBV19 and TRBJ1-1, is DGGITQSPKYLFRKEGQNVTLSCEQNLNHDAMYWYRQDPGQGLRLIYYSQIVNDFQKGDIAEGYSVSREKKESFPLTVTSAQKNPTAFYLCASTDRGLNTEAFFGQGTRLTVV.

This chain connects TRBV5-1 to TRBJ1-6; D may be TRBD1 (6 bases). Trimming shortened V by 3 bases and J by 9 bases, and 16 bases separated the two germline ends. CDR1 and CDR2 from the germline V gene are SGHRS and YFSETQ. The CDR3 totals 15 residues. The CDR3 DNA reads TGCGCCAGCAGCTCCTACCAGGGGATGACTTCACCCCTCCACTTT. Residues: CASSSYQGMTSPLHF.

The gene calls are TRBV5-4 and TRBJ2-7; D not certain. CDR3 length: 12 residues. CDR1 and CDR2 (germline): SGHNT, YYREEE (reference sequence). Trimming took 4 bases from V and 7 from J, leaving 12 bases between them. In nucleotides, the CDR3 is TGTGCCAGCAGCCATGCCAATCGTGAGCAGTACTTC. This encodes CASSHANREQYF. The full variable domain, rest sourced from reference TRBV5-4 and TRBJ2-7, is ETGVTQSPTHLIKTRGQQVTLRCSSQSGHNTVSWYQQALGQGPQFIFQYYREEENGRGNFPPRFSGLQFPNYSSELNVNALELDDSALYLCASSHANREQYFGPGTRLTVT.

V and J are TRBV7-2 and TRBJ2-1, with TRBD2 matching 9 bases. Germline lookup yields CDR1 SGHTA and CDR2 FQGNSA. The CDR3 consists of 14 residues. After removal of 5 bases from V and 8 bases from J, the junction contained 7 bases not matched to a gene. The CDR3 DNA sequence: TGTGCCAGCAGCCTAGGGACTAGCTGGGATGAGCAGTTCTTC. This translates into CASSLGTSWDEQFF.

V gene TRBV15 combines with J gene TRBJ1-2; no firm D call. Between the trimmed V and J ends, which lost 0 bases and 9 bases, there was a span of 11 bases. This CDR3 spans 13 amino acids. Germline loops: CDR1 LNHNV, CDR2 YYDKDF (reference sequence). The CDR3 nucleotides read TGTGCCACCAGCAGAGATAGGACTCCGAGCTACACCTTC. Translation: CATSRDRTPSYTF.

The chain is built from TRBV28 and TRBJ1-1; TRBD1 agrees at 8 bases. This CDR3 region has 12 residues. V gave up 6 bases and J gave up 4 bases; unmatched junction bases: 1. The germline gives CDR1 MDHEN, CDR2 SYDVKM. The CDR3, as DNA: TGTGCCAGCAGGGACAGGGCCACTGAAGCTTTCTTT. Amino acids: CASRDRATEAFF.

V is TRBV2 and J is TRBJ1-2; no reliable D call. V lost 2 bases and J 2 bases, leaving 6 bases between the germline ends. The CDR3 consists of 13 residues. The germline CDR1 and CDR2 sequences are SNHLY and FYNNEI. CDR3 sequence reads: CASSESGNYGYTF. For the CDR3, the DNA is TGTGCCAGCAGTGAAAGCGGGAACTATGGCTACACCTTC.

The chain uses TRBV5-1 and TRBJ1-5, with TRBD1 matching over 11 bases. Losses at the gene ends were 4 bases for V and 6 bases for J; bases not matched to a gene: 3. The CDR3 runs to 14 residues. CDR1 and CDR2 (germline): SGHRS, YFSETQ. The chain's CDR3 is CASSKGQGGQPQHF. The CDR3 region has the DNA TGCGCCAGCAGCAAGGGACAGGGGGGTCAGCCCCAGCATTTT.

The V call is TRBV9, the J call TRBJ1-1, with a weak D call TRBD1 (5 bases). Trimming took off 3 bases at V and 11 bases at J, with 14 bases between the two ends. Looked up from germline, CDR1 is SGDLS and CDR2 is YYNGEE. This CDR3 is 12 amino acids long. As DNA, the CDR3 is TGTGCCAGCAGCGCGGGGCCGCCCTTTGCTTTCTTT. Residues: CASSAGPPFAFF.

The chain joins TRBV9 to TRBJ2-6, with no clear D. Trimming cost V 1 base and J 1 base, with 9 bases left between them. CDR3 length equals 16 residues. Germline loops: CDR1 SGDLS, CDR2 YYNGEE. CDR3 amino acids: CASSVFSASGANVLTF. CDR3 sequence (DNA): TGTGCCAGCAGCGTATTCTCGGCTTCTGGGGCCAACGTCCTGACTTTC.

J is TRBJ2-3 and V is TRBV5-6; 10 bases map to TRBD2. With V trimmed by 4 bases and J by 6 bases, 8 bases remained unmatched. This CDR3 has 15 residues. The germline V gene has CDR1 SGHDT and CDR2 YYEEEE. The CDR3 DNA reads TGTGCCAGCAGCCCTCTAGCGGGGGCGGGGGATACGCAGTATTTT. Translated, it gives CASSPLAGAGDTQYF.

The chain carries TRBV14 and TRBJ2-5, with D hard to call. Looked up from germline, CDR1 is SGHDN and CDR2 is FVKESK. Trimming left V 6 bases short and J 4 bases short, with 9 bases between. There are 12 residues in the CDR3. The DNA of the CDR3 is TGTGCCAGCAGGCACGCCGGAGAGACCCAGTACTTC. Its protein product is CASRHAGETQYF.

The CDR3 region has the DNA TGTGCCAGCAGCCTCGACAGTTACTCCTACGAGCAGTACTTC. Protein sequence: CASSLDSYSYEQYF. The chain carries TRBV11-1 and TRBJ2-7; weak D call: TRBD1 (5 bases). The CDR3 is made up of 14 amino acids. Germline assignment: CDR1 SGHAT and CDR2 FQDESV (reference sequence). Between the trimmed V and J ends, which lost 5 bases and 0 bases, there was a span of 11 bases.

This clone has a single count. This CDR3 reads CASTGTNSYNEQFF. In nucleotides, the CDR3 is TGTGCCAGCACGGGGACTAACTCCTACAATGAGCAGTTCTTC. V and J are TRBV2 and TRBJ2-1; 7 bases align to TRBD2. This CDR3 is 14 amino acids long. The germline gives CDR1 SNHLY, CDR2 FYNNEI. V shed 7 bases, J shed 0 bases, and the junction held 3 bases outside the gene matches. The variable domain in full, with the rest retrieved from reference TRBV2 and TRBJ2-1, is EPEVTQTPSHQVTQMGQEVILRCVPISNHLYFYWYRQILGQKVEFLVSFYNNEISEKSEIFDDQFSVERPDGSNFTLKIRSTKLEDSAMYFCASTGTNSYNEQFFGPGTRLTVL.

The chain's CDR3 is CASSRDSIEQYF. The CDR3 nucleotides are TGTGCCAGCAGCCGGGACTCCATCGAGCAGTACTTC. V gene TRBV9 combines with J gene TRBJ2-7, with D possibly being TRBD2 (6 bases). V was clipped by 4 bases and J by 6 bases, with 11 bases between them. The CDR3 has 12 amino acids. Germline-derived CDR1 and CDR2 are SGDLS and YYNGEE.

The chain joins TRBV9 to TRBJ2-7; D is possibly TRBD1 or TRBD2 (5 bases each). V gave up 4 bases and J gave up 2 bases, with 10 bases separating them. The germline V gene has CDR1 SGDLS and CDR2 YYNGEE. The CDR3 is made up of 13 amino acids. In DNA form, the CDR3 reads TGTGCCAGCAGCCCGTGGGGGACCTACGAGCAGTACTTC. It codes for CASSPWGTYEQYF. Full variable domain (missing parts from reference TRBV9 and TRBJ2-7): DSGVTQTPKHLITATGQRVTLRCSPRSGDLSVYWYQQSLDQGLQFLIQYYNGEERAKGNILERFSAQQFPDLHSELNLSSLELGDSALYFCASSPWGTYEQYFGPGTRLTVT.

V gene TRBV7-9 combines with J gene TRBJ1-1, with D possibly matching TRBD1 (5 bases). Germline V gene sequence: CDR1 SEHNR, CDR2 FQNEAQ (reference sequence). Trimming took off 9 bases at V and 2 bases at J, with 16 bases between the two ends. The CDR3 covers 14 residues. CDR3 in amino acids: CASFGGNSNTEAFF. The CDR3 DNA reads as TGTGCCAGTTTTGGGGGAAATAGCAACACTGAAGCTTTCTTT.

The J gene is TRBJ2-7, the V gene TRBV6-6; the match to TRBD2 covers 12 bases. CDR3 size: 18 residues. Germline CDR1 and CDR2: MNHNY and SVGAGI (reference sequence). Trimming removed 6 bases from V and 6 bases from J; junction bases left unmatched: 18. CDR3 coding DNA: TGTGCCAGCAGACGAGGACTAGCGGGATTAGATTTCAGGGGCGAGCAGTACTTC. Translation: CASRRGLAGLDFRGEQYF.

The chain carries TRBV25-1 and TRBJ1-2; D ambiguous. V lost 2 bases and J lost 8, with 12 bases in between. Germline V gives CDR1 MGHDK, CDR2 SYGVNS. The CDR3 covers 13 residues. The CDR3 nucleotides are TGTGCCAGCAGTGAAACCCCTGCCTGGGGCTACACCTTC. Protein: CASSETPAWGYTF.

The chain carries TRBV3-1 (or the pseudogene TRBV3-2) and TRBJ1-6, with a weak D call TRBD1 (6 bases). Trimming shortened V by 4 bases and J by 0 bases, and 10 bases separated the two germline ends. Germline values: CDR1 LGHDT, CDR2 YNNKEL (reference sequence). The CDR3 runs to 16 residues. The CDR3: CASSPRGNSYNSPLHF. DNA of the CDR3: TGTGCCAGCAGCCCCAGGGGCAACTCCTATAATTCACCCCTCCACTTT.